This record concerns one T cell receptor beta chain sequence. The target antigen is unknown. These donors counted as nominally healthy when sampled, but unrecorded immune exposures were likely. A multiplex PCR was run with 60 Vbeta primers and 13 Jbeta primers. This table comes from immunoSEQ multiplex PCR, and its TCRdb copy is limited to in-frame clones, with some not included. The table shows 95,000 to 150,000 clones, with over 70% occurring only once. This sample was taken from a study of cytomegalovirus exposure and HLA in healthy donors. Study-level results: Reports indicate that TCR beta sequences accurately predicted the HLA-A and HLA-B alleles of most subjects. A previous analysis found most TCR beta V segments productive roughly 87% or roughly 30% of the time. In vitro, a few CMV-associated chains proved specific for CMV antigens.

CDR3 size: 13 residues. Germline CDR1 reads MDHEN; CDR2 reads SYDVKM. V lost 3 bases and J 6 bases, leaving 8 bases between the germline ends. The specimen sequenced was PBMCs. The chain joins TRBV28 to TRBJ2-2; D gene unclear. The sequence was collected from a female donor in good health and CMV-seropositive. CDR3 sequence reads: CASSFLSSGELFF. The CDR3 bases are TGTGCCAGCAGTTTTCTTAGCTCCGGGGAGCTGTTTTTT. Full variable domain (rest looked up from reference TRBV28 and TRBJ2-2): DVKVTQSSRYLVKRTGEKVFLECVQDMDHENMFWYRQDPGLGLRLIYFSYDVKMKEKGDIPEGYSVSREKKERFSLILESASTNQTSMYLCASSFLSSGELFFGEGSRLTVL.